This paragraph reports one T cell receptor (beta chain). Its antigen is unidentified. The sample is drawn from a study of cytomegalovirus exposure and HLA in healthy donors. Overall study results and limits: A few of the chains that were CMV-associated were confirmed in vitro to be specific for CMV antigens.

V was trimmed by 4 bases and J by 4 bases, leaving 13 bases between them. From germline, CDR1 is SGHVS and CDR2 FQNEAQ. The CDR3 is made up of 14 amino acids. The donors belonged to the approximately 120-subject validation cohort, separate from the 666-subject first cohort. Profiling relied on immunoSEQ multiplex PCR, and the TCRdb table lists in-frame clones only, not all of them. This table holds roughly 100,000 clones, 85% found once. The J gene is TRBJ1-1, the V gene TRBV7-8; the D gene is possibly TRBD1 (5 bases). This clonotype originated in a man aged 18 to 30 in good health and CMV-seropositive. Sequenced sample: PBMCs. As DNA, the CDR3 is TGTGCCAGCAGCTCACCAGGGTACAGCACTGAAGCTTTCTTT. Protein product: CASSSPGYSTEAFF.